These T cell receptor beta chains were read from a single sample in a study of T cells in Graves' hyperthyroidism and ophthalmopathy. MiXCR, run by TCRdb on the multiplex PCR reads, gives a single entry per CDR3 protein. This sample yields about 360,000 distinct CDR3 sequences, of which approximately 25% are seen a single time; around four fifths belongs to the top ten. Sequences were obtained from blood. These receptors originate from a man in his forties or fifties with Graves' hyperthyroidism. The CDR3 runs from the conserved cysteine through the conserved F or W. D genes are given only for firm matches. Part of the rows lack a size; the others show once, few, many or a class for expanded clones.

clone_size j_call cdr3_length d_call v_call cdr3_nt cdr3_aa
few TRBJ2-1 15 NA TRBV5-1 TGCGCCAGCAGCTTGGAAGGGTCGAACTACAATGAGCAGTTCTTC CASSLEGSNYNEQFF
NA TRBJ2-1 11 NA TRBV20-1 TGCAGTGCTAGAGGTATGAATGAGCAGTTCTTC CSARGMNEQFF
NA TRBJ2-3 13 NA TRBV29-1 TGCAGCGTTGTAAGGGGAGTGGGAGATACGCAGTATTTT CSVVRGVGDTQYF
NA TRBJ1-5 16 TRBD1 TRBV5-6 TGTGCCAGCAGCTTGGCCGGGACAGGGGCCGGTCAGCCCCAGCATTTT CASSLAGTGAGQPQHF
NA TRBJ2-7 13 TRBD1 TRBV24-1 TGTGCCACCAGCACAGGGGAAACCGGCGAGCAGTACTTC CATSTGETGEQYF
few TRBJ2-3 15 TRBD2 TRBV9 TGTGCCAGCAGCATGACTAGCGGGGACACAGATACGCAGTATTTT CASSMTSGDTDTQYF
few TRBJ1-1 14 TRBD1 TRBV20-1 TGCAGTGCTCCTGCCAGGACAGGGAACACTGAAGCTTTCTTT CSAPARTGNTEAFF
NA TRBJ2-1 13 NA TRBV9 TGTGCCAGCAGCGGAGCGGGCCTCAATGAGCAGTTCTTC CASSGAGLNEQFF
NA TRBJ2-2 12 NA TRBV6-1 TGTGCCAGTCTTGAGAACACCGGGGAGCTGTTTTTT CASLENTGELFF
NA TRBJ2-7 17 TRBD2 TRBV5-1 TGCGCCAGCAGCCAGGGACTAGCGGGAGGCCACCCTTACGAGCAGTACTTC CASSQGLAGGHPYEQYF
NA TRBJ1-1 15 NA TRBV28 TGTGCCAGCATTGGTCAGGGACACCGCAACACTGAAGCTTTCTTT CASIGQGHRNTEAFF
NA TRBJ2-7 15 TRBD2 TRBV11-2 TGTGCCAGCAGCTCCTTGGAGCGGGAGTTTTACGAGCAGTACTTC CASSSLEREFYEQYF
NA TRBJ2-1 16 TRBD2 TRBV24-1 TGTGCCACCAGTGATGGTAGCGGGGGGGCCTACAATGAGCAGTTCTTC CATSDGSGGAYNEQFF
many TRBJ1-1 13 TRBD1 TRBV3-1 TGTGCCAGCAGCTGGGACAGCTTCACTGAAGCTTTCTTT CASSWDSFTEAFF
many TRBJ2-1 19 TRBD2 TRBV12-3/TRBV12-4 TGTGCCAGCAGCTACAGGGCCACCTTCCTAGCGGGAGGGCCGGGCGAGCAGTTCTTC CASSYRATFLAGGPGEQFF
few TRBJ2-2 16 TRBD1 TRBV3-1 TGTGCCAGCAGCCAAGCGGGACAGATAAACACCGGGGAGCTGTTTTTT CASSQAGQINTGELFF
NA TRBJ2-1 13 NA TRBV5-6 TGTGCCAGCAGCTTTTTCTCTCGCAATGAGCAGTTCTTC CASSFFSRNEQFF
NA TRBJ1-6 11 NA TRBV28 TGTGCCAGCAGTTCCCCCCGGATGCTCCACTTT CASSSPRMLHF
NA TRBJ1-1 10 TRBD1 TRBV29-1 TGCAGCGTCCGGGACAGAGCAGCTTTCTTT CSVRDRAAFF
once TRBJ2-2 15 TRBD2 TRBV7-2 TGTGCCAGCAGCTTCAGGCCCGGGGGGGCCGGGGAGCTGTTTTTT CASSFRPGGAGELFF
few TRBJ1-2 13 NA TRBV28 TGTGCCAGCAGTTTCAGGACTAACTATGGCTACACCTTC CASSFRTNYGYTF
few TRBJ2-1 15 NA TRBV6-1 TGTGCCAGCAGTGAAGGCGGGACTCTAGGCAATGAGCAGTTCTTC CASSEGGTLGNEQFF
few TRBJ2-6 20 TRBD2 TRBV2 TGTGCCAGCAGTCACCCAATAGGGACTAGCGGGAGCTCTGGGGCCAACGTCCTGACTTTC CASSHPIGTSGSSGANVLTF
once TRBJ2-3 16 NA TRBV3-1 TGTGCCAGCAGCCAAGACTGGACGGGACGCACAGATACGCAGTATTTT CASSQDWTGRTDTQYF
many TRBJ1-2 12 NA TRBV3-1 TGTGCCAGCAGCCAAAGGGGGGCCGGCTACACCTTC CASSQRGAGYTF
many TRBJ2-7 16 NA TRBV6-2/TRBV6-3 TGTGCCAGCAGTTACTCGAGGCAGGCACTCTCCTACGAGCAGTACTTC CASSYSRQALSYEQYF
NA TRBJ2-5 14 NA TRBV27 TGTGCCAGCAGTTTATGGGCGGACCAAGAGACCCAGTACTTC CASSLWADQETQYF
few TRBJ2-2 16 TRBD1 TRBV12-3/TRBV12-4 TGTGCCAGCAGTTCCGACAGGGGGTTGGACACCGGGGAGCTGTTTTTT CASSSDRGLDTGELFF
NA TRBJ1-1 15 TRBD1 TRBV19 TGTGCCAGTAGTTCGAGGACAGGCGTGAACACTGAAGCTTTCTTT CASSSRTGVNTEAFF
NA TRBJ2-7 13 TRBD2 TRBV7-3 TGTGCCAGCAGCCACGGACTAGCGGGAGAGCAGTACTTC CASSHGLAGEQYF
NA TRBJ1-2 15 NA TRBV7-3 TGTGCCAGCAGCAAAAAATCGACAGCTAACTATGGCTACACCTTC CASSKKSTANYGYTF
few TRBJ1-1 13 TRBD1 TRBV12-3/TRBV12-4 TGTGCCAGCACCGACAGGGGTGAAACTGAAGCTTTCTTT CASTDRGETEAFF
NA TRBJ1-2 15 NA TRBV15 TGTGCCACCAGCCCACAACCGGGGGCTAACTATGGCTACACCTTC CATSPQPGANYGYTF
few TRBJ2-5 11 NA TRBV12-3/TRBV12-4 TGTGCCAGTCGGGACAACCAAAACCAGTACTTC CASRDNQNQYF
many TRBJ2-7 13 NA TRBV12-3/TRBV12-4 TGTGCCAGCAGGACACGGACCTTGGGCGAGCAGTACTTC CASRTRTLGEQYF
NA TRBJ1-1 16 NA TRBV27 TGTGCCAGCAGTTTATATTCGTATGGGGGGAACACTGAAGCTTTCTTT CASSLYSYGGNTEAFF
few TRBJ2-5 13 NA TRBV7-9 TGTGCCAGCAGCCTTGGTCCGATAGAGACCCAGTACTTC CASSLGPIETQYF
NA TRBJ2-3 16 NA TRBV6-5 TGTGCCAGCAGTTACTCGAAGCAGGAGGCCACAGATACGCAGTATTTT CASSYSKQEATDTQYF
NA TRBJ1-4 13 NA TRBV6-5 TGTGCCAGCAGTTATGGGGCAACTGAAAAACTGTTTTTT CASSYGATEKLFF
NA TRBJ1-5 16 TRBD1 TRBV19 TGTGCCAGTAGTACCGGGACAGGGGTTAACAATCAGCCCCAGCATTTT CASSTGTGVNNQPQHF
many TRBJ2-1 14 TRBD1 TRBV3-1 TGTGCCAGCAGCATCCGGGACAGCAACAATGAGCAGTTCTTC CASSIRDSNNEQFF
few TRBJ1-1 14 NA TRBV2 TGTGCCAGCAGTATGGAACAGGGACGGACTGAAGCTTTCTTT CASSMEQGRTEAFF
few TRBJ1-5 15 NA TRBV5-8 TGTGCCAGCAGCGTCGGGATGGGGAGCAATCAGCCCCAGCATTTT CASSVGMGSNQPQHF
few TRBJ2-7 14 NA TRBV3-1 TGTGCCAGCAGCCAAGTGACAGGAAAAGGAGAGCAGTACTTC CASSQVTGKGEQYF
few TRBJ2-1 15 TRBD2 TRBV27 TGTGCCAGCAGTAGCCCCCTAGCGGGCCGCAATGAGCAGTTCTTC CASSSPLAGRNEQFF